This T cell receptor (beta chain) is from a study of OX40 agonist ivuxolimab in advanced cancers. Study overall: Patients receiving dose escalation had hepatocellular carcinoma, melanoma, renal cell or head and neck cancer. Males comprised around 80% of the group, whose mean age was roughly 64 years (range 23 to 79). Study-level results: Partial responders dosed at 0.1-3.0 mg/kg displayed clonal expansion ranking among the lowest. Averaged across samples, CD8+ T cells carried more expanded clones than CD4+ did.

The V gene end was trimmed by 7 bases and the J gene end by 5 bases; junction bases not matched to a gene: 13. This CDR3 contains 15 residues. Germline V lookup: CDR1 MNHEY, CDR2 SVGAGI. This clone came up once. Its specificity is unknown. TCRdb's copy holds only in-frame clones and misses some; the assay was immunoSEQ multiplex PCR. The sample yields fewer than 90,000 clones, roughly 90% seen once. The rearrangement joins TRBV6-5 to TRBJ1-1, with 7 bases matching TRBD1. The TCR was taken from an adult with an advanced solid tumor such as melanoma, head and neck, liver or kidney cancer. The sample in question was CD4+ or CD8+ T cells sorted from blood, obtained in a trial of the OX40 agonist ivuxolimab. The CDR3 sequence: CASTYRTGEDTEAFF. In DNA, the CDR3 is TGTGCCAGCACATATCGAACAGGGGAGGATACTGAAGCTTTCTTT.